This T cell receptor (beta chain) was profiled in a study of T-cell memory formation after mild COVID-19. This clonotype was observed many times. The CDR3 length is 14 residues. The germline CDR1 and CDR2 sequences are SGDLS and YYNGEE. Deletions cut 0 bases from V and 7 bases from J, with 10 bases between. A single record per CDR3 protein comes from TCRdb applying MiXCR to the 5' RACE reads. This sample has around 340,000 distinct CDR3 sequences, with 21% found just once. V is TRBV9 and J is TRBJ2-2; D is tentatively TRBD1 or TRBD2 (5 bases each). The specimen sequenced was PBMCs or a T cell subset sorted from them (not recorded which). This clonotype originated in an adult woman who had mild COVID-19 (a few samples of this study predate the infection). Cell type and time point are not known. The CDR3 bases are TGTGCCAGCAGCGTAGCTTCGGGGCGCGGGGAGCTGTTTTTT. It translates to CASSVASGRGELFF.